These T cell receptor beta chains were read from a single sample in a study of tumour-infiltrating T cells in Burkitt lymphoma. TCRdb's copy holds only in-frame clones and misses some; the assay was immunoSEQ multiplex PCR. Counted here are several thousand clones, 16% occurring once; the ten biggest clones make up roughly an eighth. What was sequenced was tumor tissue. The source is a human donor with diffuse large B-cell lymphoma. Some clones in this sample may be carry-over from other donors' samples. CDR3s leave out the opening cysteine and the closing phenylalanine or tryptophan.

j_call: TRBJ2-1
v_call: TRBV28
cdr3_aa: ASSFLTSPYNEQF

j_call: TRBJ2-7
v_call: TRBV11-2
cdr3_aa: ASSFDTYEQY

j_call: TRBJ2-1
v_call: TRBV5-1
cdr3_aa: ASSTGGGYNEQF

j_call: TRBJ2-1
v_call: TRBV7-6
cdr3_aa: ASSWTEVNEQF

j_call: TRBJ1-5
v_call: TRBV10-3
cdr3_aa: AISEKQGAQPQH

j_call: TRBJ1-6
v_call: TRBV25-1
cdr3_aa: ATREEGGSPLH

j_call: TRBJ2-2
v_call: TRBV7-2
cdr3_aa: ASSWKGETGELF

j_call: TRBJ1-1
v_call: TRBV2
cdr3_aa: ASRYAEAF

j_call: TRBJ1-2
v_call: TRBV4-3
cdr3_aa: ASSQDKAGGDGYT

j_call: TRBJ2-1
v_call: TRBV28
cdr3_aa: ASSPDREGRYEQF

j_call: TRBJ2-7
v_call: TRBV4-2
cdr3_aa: ASSQLGYGSSYEQY

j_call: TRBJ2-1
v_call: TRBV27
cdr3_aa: ASSPDTYNEQF

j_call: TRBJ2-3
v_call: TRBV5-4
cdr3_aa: ASSNAITVPLRADTQY

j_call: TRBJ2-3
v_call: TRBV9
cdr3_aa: ASSVFGGGSSTDTQY

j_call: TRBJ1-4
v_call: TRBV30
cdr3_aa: AWSTTTGNEKLF

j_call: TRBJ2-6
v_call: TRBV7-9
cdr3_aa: ASSVGGVGANVLT

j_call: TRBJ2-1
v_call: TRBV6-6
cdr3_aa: ATHDTGTGHNEQF

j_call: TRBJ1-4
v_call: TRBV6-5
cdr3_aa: ASSRTVGKLF

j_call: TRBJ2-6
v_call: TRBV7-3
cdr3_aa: ASSLRRAGANVLT

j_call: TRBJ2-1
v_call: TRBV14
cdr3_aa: ASSVGTGGGEQF

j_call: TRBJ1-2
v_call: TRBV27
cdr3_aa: ASSFGGEYYGYT

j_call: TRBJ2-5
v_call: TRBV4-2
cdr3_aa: ASSQVASGGKETQY

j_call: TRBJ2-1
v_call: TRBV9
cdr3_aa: ASAWGNNEQF

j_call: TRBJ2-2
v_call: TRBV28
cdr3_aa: ASSLPFGRRSTGELF

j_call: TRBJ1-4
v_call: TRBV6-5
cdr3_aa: ASRPDTLNEKLF

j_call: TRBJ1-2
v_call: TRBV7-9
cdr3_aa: ASSLGVGGNYGYT

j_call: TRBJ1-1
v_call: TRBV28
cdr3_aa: ASSLVGGRSNTEAF

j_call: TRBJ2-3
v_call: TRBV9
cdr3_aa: ASSVDGGGPGSGTQY

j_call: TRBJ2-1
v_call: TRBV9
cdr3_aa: ASSVVPPRGVKDYNEQF

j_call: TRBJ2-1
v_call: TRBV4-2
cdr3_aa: ASSPTRGQRPDDEQF

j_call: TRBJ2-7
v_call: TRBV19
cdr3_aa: ASSSPGHQYEQY

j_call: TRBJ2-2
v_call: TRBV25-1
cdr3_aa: ASSRFWDRNTGELF

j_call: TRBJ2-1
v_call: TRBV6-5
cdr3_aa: ASRSPGLDYNEQF

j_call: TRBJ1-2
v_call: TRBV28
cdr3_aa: ASTTGGGRYGYT

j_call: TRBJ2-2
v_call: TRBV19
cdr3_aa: ASSIVGGNTGELF

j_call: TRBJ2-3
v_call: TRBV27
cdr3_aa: ASRTFSTDTQY

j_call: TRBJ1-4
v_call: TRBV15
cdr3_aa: ATSVHTSTNEKLF

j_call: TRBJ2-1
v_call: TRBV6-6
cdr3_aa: ASRTQGLSYNEQF

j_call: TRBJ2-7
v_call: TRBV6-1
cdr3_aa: ASGQGALYEQY

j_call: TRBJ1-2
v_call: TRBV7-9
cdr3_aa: ASSRDNYGYT

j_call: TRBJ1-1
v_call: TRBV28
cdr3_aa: ASSLAGGLDTEAF

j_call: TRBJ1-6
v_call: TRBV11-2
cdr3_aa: ASSLETDYNSPLH

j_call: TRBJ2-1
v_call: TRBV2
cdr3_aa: ASRRGRYNEQF

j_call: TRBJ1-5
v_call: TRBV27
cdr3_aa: ASSSHATGRYSNQPQH

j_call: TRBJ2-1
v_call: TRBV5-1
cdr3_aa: ASSLRAGYEQF

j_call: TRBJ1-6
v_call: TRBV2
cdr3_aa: ASSEATGRSPLH

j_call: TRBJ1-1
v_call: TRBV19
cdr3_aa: ASIPGTRGLNTEAF

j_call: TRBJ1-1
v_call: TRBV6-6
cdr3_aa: ASQGQGYTEAF

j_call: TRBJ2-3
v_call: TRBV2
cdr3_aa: ASSEATGEQY

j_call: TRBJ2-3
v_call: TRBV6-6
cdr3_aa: ASIKRGTSTDTQY

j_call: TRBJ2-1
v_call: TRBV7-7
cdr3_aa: ASSLGTGVGFNEQF

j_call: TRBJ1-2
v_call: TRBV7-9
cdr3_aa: ASSLSERDYYGYT

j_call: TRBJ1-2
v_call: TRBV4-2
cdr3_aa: ASSQESGDFPYGYT

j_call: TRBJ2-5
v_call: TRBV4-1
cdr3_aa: ASSQDSGQNYQETQY

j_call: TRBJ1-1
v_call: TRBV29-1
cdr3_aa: SVQGGTGTEAF